This T cell receptor (beta chain) was profiled in a study of somatic mutations in cytotoxic T cells in rheumatoid arthritis. On the study more broadly: Prior to any treatment and right after diagnosis, patient blood (under 31 ml EDTA) was drawn. Findings of the study overall: Healthy controls did not share the age-linked increase in CD8+ clonality seen in rheumatoid arthritis patients. Statistically, CD8+ T-cell clonality was not significantly distinct between individuals with rheumatoid arthritis and age-matched healthy controls.

The repertoire was sequenced with immunoSEQ multiplex PCR; TCRdb's copy has only in-frame clones and lacks some. The sample consists of 6,500 to 7,500 clones, around 89% of them appearing once. The J segment lost 5 bases and the V segment lost 3 bases, leaving 7 bases of the junction unmatched. CDR3 length equals 15 residues. The germline V gene has CDR1 SGHRS and CDR2 YFSETQ. On this clone itself: What it binds is not known.

Isolating CD4+ and CD8+ cells involved positive magnetic bead selection on an AutoMACS. Their purity was then checked by flow cytometry. The sequence was collected from a woman in her sixties or seventies with rheumatoid arthritis. The sample was CD8+ T cells sorted from blood. V is TRBV5-1 and J is TRBJ2-5, with 10 bases matching TRBD1. The DNA of the CDR3 is TGCGCCAGCAGCTGGCTGGGGACAGGGGACGAGACCCAGTACTTC. As protein: CASSWLGTGDETQYF. The variable domain in full, completed from reference TRBV5-1 and TRBJ2-5, reads KAGVTQTPRYLIKTRGQQVTLSCSPISGHRSVSWYQQTPGQGLQFLFEYFSETQRNKGNFPGRFSGRQFSNSRSEMNVSTLELGDSALYLCASSWLGTGDETQYFGPGTRLLVL.